These 7 T cell receptor beta chains were sequenced from one sample in a study of vaccination effects on CD4 cells after COVID-19. Expansion of antigen-specific CD4+ T cells with viral peptide pools was carried out by the ViraFEST assay before sequencing. Between days 9 and 11 of culture, CD4+ T cells were separated out. Prior SARS-CoV-2 infection was absent in the vaccine recipients, as shown by negative nucleocapsid antibodies. Repertoires were generated with immunoSEQ multiplex PCR, while TCRdb's copy carries only in-frame clones and drops some. The sample consists of roughly 41,000 clones, 66% of them appearing once. What these receptors recognize is not known. The source was CD4+ T cells from PBMCs cultured with HCoV-OC43 spike peptides, collected before COVID-19 vaccination. Subset defined: HCoV-OC43 spike overlapping peptide pool stimulation. These receptors were taken from a human donor who received a COVID-19 vaccine.

J is TRBJ1-5 and V is TRBV9; D perhaps matches TRBD1 (5 bases). The CDR3 is 15 amino acids. The germline V and J ends were trimmed by 1 base and 3 bases, with 11 bases remaining between them. The germline gives CDR1 SGDLS, CDR2 YYNGEE. The CDR3 nucleotides read TGTGCCAGCAGCGTATCCGGGGACGACAATCAGCCCCAGCATTTT. Its protein is CASSVSGDDNQPQHF.

This chain links TRBV4-2 with TRBJ2-3; 8 bases map to TRBD2. Germline V gene lookup returns CDR1 LGHNA and CDR2 YNFKEQ. There are 17 residues in the CDR3. With V trimmed by 2 bases and J by 3 bases, 10 bases remained unmatched. For the CDR3, the DNA is TGTGCCAGCAGCCAACTACCGGGACTAGACTCAACAGATACGCAGTATTTT. This codes for CASSQLPGLDSTDTQYF.

The chain is built from TRBV4-1 and TRBJ2-5, with 7 bases aligning to TRBD1. The length of the CDR3 is 16 residues. CDR1 and CDR2 (germline): MGHRA, YSYEKL. V lost 4 bases, J lost 0 bases, and 8 bases stayed unmatched. CDR3 region: CASSLPRGFDQETQYF. The CDR3 DNA is TGCGCCAGCAGCCTCCCCAGGGGGTTTGACCAAGAGACCCAGTACTTC.

The table lists this clone with a count of one. The V and J genes are TRBV24-1 and TRBJ2-3, with 7 bases that match TRBD2. Unmatched junction bases numbered 15, after V lost 5 bases and J lost 5 bases. The germline CDR1 and CDR2 sequences are KGHDR and SFDVKD. This CDR3 is built from 17 residues. Here the CDR3 DNA reads TGTGCCACCAGTGCCCGTGGGGGGAGGGAGGTGGAAGATACGCAGTATTTT. This translates into CATSARGGREVEDTQYF.

The rearrangement uses TRBV19 and TRBJ2-7, with D possibly matching TRBD2 (6 bases). The CDR3 spans 15 residues. The V gene's germline CDR1 is LNHDA and CDR2 SQIVND (reference sequence). Trimming removed 3 bases from V and 3 bases from J, with 15 bases in between. The CDR3: CASSMRRRGIYEQYF. CDR3 bases: TGTGCCAGTAGTATGAGGCGTCGGGGGATCTACGAGCAGTACTTC.

V usage is TRBV5-4 and J usage is TRBJ2-5; TRBD2 matches at 10 bases. The V gene's germline CDR1 is SGHNT and CDR2 YYREEE (reference sequence). Trimming took 1 base from V and 5 from J; bases not matched to a gene: 2. CDR3 length: 14 amino acids. CDR3: CASSLRAGGETQYF. The CDR3 nucleotides read TGTGCCAGCAGCTTGAGAGCGGGGGGGGAGACCCAGTACTTC.

In its sample, this clone was seen a few times. The chain uses TRBV7-8 and TRBJ2-7, with TRBD2 matching 8 bases. The CDR3 length is 18 residues. The germline CDR1 and CDR2 sequences are SGHVS and FQNEAQ. Unmatched junction bases numbered 14, after V lost 0 bases and J lost 4 bases. The CDR3 DNA reads as TGTGCCAGCAGCTTAGCGAGCGCCGTAGCGGGGCCCCAGTACGAGCAGTACTTC. Translation gives CASSLASAVAGPQYEQYF.